The sequence of this TCR beta chain was determined in a study of blood T cells in healthy people across ages. Regarding the study as a whole: CMV status of donors was unknown, possibly confounding expanded clonotype changes.

With respect to this clonotype: Its specificity is not known. The junction departs from germline at one end; a sequencing error may be responsible.

Donation came from healthy Caucasian individuals in Russia who were aged 6 to 90. Extraction yielded at least 6 micrograms of total RNA per sample. Next came a second PCR, run for 7 to 11 cycles, which used a sample-barcoded 5' primer along with a J-beta primer mix. TCRdb reprocessed the 5' RACE reads via MiXCR and lists one record per CDR3 protein. The sample lists 550,000 to 650,000 distinct CDR3 sequences, under 30% occurring once. This CDR3 contains 16 residues. Germline V lookup: CDR1 SGHAT, CDR2 FQNNGV. The chain joins TRBV11-2 to TRBJ2-1; D possibly matches TRBD1 or TRBD2 (6 bases each). The specimen was blood. The sequence was obtained from a woman of 80 years or more in good health. CDR3: CASSLYGGLSCNGQFF. The CDR3 DNA sequence: TGTGCCAGCAGCTTATACGGGGGCCTCTCCTGCAATGGGCAGTTCTTC. Complete variable domain (other parts from reference TRBV11-2 and TRBJ2-1): EAGVAQSPRYKIIEKRQSVAFWCNPISGHATLYWYQQILGQGPKLLIQFQNNGVVDDSQLPKDRFSAERLKGVDSTLKIQPAKLEDSAVYLCASSLYGGLSCNGQFFGPGTRLTVL.